The TCR beta chain described here comes from a study of T-cell memory formation after mild COVID-19. Study summary: TCR clusters were largely donor specific.

Study-wide points: Later expanders leaned CD4+, whereas clones that contracted between day 15 and 85 were balanced CD4/CD8. Within pre-infection memory, some responding clones were found, suggesting cross-reactive memory joined. Most CD4+ clones that shrank were in CM and EM, while CD8+ ones turned up in EMRA.

This clonotype was observed a handful of times. The antigen remains unidentified. MiXCR, run by TCRdb on the 5' RACE reads, gives a single entry per CDR3 protein. Of some 250,000 distinct CDR3 sequences detected, roughly 18% appear once; the ten largest clones hold 23%. This receptor was identified in a man between 18 and 35 years old who had mild COVID-19 (a few samples of this study predate the infection). Cell type and time point are not known. The sequenced material came from PBMCs or a T cell subset sorted from them (not recorded which).

CDR3 DNA sequence: TGCGCCAGCAGCTTGGATGCCCCCGCCACAGATACGCAGTATTTT. This gives the protein CASSLDAPATDTQYF. The chain links TRBV5-1 to TRBJ2-3; D call uncertain. Deletions cut 0 bases from V and 2 bases from J, with 10 bases between. In germline, CDR1 is SGHRS, CDR2 YFSETQ. The CDR3 extends over 15 amino acids. Combining the CDR3 with reference TRBV5-1 and TRBJ2-3 gives the whole variable domain KAGVTQTPRYLIKTRGQQVTLSCSPISGHRSVSWYQQTPGQGLQFLFEYFSETQRNKGNFPGRFSGRQFSNSRSEMNVSTLELGDSALYLCASSLDAPATDTQYFGPGTRLTVL.